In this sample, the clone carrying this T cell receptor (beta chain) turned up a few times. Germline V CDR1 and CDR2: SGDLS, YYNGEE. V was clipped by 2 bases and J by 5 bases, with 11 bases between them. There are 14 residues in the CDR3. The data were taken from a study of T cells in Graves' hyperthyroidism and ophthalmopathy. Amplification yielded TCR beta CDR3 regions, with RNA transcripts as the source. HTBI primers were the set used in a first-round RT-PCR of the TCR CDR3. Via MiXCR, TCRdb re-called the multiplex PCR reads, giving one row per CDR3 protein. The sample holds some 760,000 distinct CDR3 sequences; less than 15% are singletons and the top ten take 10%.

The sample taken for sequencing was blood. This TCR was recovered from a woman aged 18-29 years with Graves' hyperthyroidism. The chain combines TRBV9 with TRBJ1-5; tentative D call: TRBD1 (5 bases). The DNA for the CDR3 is TGTGCCAGCAGCGTTAGCGGGGACTATCAGCCCCAGCATTTT. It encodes CASSVSGDYQPQHF.